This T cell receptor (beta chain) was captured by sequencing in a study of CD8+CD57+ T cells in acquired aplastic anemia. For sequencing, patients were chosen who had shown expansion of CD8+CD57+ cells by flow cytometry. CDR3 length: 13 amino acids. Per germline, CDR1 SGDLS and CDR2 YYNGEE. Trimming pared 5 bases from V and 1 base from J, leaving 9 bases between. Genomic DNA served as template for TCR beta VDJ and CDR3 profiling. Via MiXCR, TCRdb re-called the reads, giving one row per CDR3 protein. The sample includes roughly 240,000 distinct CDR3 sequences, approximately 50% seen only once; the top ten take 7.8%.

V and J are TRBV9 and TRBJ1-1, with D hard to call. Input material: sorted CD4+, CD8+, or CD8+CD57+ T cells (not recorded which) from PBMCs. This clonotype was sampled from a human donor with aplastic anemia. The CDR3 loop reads CASSVQTNTEAFF. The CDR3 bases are TGTGCCAGCAGTGTCCAGACGAACACTGAAGCTTTCTTT.